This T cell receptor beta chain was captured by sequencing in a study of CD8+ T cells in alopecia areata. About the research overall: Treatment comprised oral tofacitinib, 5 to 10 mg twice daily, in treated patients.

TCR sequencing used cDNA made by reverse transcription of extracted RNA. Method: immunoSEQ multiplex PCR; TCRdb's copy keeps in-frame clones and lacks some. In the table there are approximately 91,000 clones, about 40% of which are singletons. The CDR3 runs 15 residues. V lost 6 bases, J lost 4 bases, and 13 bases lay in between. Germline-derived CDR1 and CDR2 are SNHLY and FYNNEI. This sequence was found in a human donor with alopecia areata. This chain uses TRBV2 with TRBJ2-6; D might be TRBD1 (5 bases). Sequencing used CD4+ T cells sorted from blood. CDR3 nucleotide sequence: TGTGCCAGCAGGCCTCAAGGGGCCGGGGCCAACGTCCTGACTTTC. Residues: CASRPQGAGANVLTF.